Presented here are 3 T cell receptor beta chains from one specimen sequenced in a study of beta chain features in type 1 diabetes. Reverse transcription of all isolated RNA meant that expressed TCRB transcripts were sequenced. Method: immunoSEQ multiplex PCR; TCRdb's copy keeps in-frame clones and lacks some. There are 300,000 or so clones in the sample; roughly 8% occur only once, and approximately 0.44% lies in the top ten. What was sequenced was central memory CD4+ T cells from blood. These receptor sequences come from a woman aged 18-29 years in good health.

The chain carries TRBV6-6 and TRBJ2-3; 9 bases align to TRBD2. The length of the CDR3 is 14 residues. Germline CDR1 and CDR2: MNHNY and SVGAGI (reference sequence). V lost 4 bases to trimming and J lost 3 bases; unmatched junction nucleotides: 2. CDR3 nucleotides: TGTGCCAGCAGTTTTACTAGCGGGACAGATACGCAGTATTTT. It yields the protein CASSFTSGTDTQYF.

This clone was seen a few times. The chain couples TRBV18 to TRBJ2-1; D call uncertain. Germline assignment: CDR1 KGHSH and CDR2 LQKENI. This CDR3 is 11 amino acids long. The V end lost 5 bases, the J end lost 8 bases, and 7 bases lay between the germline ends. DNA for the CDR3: TGTGCCAGCTCAGAGTCAGATGAGCAGTTCTTC. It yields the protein CASSESDEQFF.

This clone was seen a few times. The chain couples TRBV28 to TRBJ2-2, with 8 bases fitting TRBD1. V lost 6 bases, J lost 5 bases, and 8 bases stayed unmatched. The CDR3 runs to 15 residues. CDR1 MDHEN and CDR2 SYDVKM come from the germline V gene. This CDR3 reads CASSPRQGRTGELFF. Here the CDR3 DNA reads TGTGCCAGCAGCCCTCGACAGGGGAGGACCGGGGAGCTGTTTTTT.